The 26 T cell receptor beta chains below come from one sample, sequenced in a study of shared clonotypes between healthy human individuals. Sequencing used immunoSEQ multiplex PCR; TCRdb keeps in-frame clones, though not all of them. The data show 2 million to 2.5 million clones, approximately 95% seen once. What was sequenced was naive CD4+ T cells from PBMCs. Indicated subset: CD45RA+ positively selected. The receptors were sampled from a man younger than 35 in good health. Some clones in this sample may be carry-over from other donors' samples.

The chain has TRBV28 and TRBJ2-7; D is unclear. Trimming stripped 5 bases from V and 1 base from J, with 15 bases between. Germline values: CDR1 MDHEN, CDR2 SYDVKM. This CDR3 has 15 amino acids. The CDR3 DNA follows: TGTGCCAGCAGTCCACTGGTGGTGCTGTCCTACGAGCAGTACTTC. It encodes CASSPLVVLSYEQYF.

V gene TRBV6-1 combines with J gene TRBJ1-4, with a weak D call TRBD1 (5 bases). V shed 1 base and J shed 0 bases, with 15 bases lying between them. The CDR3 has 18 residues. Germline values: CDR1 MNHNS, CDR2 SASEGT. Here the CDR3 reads CASSEGGRSFATNEKLFF. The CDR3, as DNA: TGTGCCAGCAGTGAAGGGGGCAGGTCCTTTGCAACTAATGAAAAACTGTTTTTT.

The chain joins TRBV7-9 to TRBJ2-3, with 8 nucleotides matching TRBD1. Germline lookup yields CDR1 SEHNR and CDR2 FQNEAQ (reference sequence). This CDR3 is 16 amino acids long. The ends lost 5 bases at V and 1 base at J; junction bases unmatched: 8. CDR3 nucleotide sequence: TGTGCCAGCAGCCCCGCCCCGGGACAGGGCACAGATACGCAGTATTTT. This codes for CASSPAPGQGTDTQYF.

The CDR3 protein is CASSLRLAVASSYEQYF. CDR3 bases: TGTGCCAGCAGCTTAAGGTTGGCAGTGGCCAGCTCCTACGAGCAGTACTTC. V is TRBV7-2 and J is TRBJ2-7; D not certain. Germline V gene data show CDR1 as SGHTA and CDR2 as FQGNSA. Trimming pared 2 bases from V and 0 bases from J, leaving 17 bases between. This CDR3 is built from 17 residues. Complete variable domain (other parts from reference TRBV7-2 and TRBJ2-7): GAGVSQSPSNKVTEKGKDVELRCDPISGHTALYWYRQSLGQGLEFLIYFQGNSAPDKSGLPSDRFSAERTGGSVSTLTIQRTQQEDSAVYLCASSLRLAVASSYEQYFGPGTRLTVT.

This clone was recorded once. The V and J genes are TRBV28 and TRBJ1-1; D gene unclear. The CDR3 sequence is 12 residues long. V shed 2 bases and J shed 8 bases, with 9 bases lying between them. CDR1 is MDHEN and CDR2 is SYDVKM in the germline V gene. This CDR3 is CASSLISEEAFF. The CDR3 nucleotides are TGTGCCAGCAGTTTAATTTCGGAGGAAGCTTTCTTT. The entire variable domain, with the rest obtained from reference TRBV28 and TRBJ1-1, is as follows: DVKVTQSSRYLVKRTGEKVFLECVQDMDHENMFWYRQDPGLGLRLIYFSYDVKMKEKGDIPEGYSVSREKKERFSLILESASTNQTSMYLCASSLISEEAFFGQGTRLTVV.

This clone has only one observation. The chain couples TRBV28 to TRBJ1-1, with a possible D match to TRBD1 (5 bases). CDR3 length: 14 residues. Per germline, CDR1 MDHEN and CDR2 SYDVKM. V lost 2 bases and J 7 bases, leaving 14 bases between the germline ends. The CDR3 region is CASSLMPGMGEAFF. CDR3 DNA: TGTGCCAGCAGTTTAATGCCAGGGATGGGTGAAGCTTTCTTT.

Written as DNA, the CDR3 is TGTGCCAGCAGTACCCCTCAGGGCCGGGATGAGCAGTTCTTC. Translated: CASSTPQGRDEQFF. The rearrangement links TRBV28 to TRBJ2-1; D possibly corresponds to TRBD1 (5 bases). V lost 5 bases to trimming and J lost 8 bases, with 16 bases between them. Germline loops: CDR1 MDHEN, CDR2 SYDVKM. This CDR3 region has 14 residues.

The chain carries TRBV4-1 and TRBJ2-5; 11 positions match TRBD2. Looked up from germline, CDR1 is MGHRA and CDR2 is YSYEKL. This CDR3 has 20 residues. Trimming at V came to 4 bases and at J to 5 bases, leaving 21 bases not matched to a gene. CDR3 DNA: TGCGCCAGCAGCCGGCTAGCGGGAGGTTATCGCGTTCGGGGAAGCGAGACCCAGTACTTC. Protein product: CASSRLAGGYRVRGSETQYF.

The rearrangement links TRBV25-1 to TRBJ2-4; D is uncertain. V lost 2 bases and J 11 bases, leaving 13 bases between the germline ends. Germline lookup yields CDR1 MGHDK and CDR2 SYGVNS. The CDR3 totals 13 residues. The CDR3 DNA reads TGTGCCAGCAGTGAAAATTGGTCCCCCGTTCAGTACTTC. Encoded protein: CASSENWSPVQYF.

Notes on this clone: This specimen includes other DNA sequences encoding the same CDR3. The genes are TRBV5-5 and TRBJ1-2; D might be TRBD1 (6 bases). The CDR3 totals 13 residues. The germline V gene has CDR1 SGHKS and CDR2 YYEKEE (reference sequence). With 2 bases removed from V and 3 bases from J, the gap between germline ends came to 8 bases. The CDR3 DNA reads TGTGCCAGCAGCTTCAGGGGCGACTATGGCTACACCTTC. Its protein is CASSFRGDYGYTF.

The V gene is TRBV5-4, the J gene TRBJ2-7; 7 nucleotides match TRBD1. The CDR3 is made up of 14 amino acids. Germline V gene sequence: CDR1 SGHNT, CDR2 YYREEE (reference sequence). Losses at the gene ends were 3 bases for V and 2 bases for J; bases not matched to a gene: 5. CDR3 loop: CASSSAGGAYEQYF. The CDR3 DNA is TGTGCCAGCAGCTCGGCAGGGGGAGCCTACGAGCAGTACTTC.

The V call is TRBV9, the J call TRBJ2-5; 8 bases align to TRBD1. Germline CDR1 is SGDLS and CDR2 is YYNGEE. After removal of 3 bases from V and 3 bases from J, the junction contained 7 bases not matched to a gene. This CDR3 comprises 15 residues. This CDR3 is CASSADGQGKETQYF. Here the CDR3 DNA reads TGTGCCAGCAGCGCCGATGGACAGGGCAAAGAGACCCAGTACTTC.

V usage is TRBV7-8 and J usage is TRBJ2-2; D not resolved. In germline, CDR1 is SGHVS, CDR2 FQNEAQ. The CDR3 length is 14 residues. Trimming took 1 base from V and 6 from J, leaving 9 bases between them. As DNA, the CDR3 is TGTGCCAGCAGCTTAGATGAGTTAGCCGGGGAGCTGTTTTTT. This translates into CASSLDELAGELFF.

CDR3 sequence (DNA): TGTGCCAGCAGCTTAAAAGGTCCTAGCGTGGGCACAGATACGCAGTATTTT. Residues: CASSLKGPSVGTDTQYF. The chain is built from TRBV7-3 and TRBJ2-3, with D possibly matching TRBD2 (6 bases). The CDR3 sequence is 17 residues long. Germline V gene data show CDR1 as SGHTA and CDR2 as FQGTGA. Trimming pared 1 base from V and 1 base from J, leaving 15 bases between.

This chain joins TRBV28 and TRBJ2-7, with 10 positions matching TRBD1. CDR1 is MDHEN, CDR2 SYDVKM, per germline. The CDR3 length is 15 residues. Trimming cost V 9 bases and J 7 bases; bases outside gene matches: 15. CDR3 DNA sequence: TGTGCCAGTATGGTCCGGGGACAGGGGTATTTGGAGCAGTACTTC. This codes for CASMVRGQGYLEQYF.

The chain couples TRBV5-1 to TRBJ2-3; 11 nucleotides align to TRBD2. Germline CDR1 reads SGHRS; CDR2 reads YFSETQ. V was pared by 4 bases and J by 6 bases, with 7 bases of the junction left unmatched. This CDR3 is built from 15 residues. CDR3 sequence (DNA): TGCGCCAGCAGCATGGTAGCGGGAGGGCCGGATACGCAGTATTTT. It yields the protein CASSMVAGGPDTQYF.

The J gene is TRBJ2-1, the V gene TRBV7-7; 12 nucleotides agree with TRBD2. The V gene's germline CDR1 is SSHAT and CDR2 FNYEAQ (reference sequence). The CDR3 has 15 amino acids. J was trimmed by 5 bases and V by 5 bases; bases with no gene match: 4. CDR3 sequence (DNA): TGTGCCAGCAGCCGACGGACTAGCGGGGACAATGAGCAGTTCTTC. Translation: CASSRRTSGDNEQFF.

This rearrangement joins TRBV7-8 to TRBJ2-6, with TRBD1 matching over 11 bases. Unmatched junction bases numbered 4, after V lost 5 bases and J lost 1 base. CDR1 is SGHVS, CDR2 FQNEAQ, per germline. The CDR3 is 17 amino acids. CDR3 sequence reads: CASSRWDRGSGANVLTF. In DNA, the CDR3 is TGTGCCAGCAGCAGATGGGACAGGGGGTCTGGGGCCAACGTCCTGACTTTC. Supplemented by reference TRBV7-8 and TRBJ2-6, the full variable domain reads GAGVSQSPRYKVAKRGQDVALRCDPISGHVSLFWYQQALGQGPEFLTYFQNEAQLDKSGLPSDRFFAERPEGSVSTLKIQRTQQEDSAVYLCASSRWDRGSGANVLTFGAGSRLTVL.

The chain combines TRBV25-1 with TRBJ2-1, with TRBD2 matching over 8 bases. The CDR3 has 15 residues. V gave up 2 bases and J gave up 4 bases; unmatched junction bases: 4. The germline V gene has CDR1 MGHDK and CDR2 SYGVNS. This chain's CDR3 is CASSEAGGAYNEQFF. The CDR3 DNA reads TGTGCCAGCAGTGAAGCGGGAGGCGCTTACAATGAGCAGTTCTTC.

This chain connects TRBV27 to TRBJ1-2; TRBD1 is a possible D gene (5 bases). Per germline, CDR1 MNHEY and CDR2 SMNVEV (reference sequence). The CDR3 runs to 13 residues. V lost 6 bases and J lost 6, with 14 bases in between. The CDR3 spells CASRPTGSNGYTF. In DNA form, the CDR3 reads TGTGCCAGCAGGCCCACAGGATCTAATGGCTACACCTTC.

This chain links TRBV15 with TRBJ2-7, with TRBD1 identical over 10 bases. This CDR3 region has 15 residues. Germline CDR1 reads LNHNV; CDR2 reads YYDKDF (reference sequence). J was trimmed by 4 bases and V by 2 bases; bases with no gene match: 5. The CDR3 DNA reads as TGTGCCACCAGCAGAATTAAGGGACAGGGGTACGAGCAGTACTTC. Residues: CATSRIKGQGYEQYF.

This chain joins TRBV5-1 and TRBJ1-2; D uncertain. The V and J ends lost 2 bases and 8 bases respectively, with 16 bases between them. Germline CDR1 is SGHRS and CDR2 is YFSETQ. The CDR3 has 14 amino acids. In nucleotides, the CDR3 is TGCGCCAGCAGCTTCGGCAGGCCGGAATCAGGCTACACCTTC. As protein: CASSFGRPESGYTF.

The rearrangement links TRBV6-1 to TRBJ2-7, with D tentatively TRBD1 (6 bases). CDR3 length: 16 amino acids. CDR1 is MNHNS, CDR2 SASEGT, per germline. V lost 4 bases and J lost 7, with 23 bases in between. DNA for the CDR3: TGTGCCAGCAGTGTCCGGGACATACGCGATAATAGGGAGCAGTACTTC. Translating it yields CASSVRDIRDNREQYF.

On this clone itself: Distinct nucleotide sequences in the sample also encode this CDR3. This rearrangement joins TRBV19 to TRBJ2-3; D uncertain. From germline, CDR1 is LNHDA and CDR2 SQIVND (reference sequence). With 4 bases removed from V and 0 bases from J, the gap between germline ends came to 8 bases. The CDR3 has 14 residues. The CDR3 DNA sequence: TGTGCCAGTAGTACAGGACGGAGCACAGATACGCAGTATTTT. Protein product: CASSTGRSTDTQYF.

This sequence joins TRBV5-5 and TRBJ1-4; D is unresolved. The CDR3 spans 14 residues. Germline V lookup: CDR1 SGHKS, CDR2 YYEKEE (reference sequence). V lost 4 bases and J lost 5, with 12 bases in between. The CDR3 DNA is TGTGCCAGCAGCGGCGTGGCGGCGAATGAAAAACTGTTTTTT. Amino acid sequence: CASSGVAANEKLFF.

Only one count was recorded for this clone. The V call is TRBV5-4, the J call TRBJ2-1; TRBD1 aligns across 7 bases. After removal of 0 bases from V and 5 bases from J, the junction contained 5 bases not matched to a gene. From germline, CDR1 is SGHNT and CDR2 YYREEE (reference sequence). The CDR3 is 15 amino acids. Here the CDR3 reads CASSLAGTVNNEQFF. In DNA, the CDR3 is TGTGCCAGCAGCTTGGCGGGGACAGTCAACAATGAGCAGTTCTTC.